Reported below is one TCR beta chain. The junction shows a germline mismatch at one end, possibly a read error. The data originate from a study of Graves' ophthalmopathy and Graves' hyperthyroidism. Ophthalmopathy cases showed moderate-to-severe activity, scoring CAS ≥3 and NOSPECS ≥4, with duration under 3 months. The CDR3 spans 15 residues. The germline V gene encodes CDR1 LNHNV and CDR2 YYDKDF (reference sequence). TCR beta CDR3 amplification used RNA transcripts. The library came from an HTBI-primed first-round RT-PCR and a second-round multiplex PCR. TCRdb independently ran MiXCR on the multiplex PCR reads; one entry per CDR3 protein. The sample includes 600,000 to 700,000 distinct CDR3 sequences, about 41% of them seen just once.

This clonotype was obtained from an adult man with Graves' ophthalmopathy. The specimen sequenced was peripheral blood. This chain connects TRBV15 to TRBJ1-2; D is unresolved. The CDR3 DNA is TGTGCCACCAGCAGAGAGGGTGCGCGGAGGTCTGGCTACGCCTTC. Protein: CATSREGARRSGYAF.